The clone carrying this T cell receptor (beta chain) was recorded a few times. Its matching antigen is unknown. These data are taken from a study of shared clonotypes between healthy human individuals. For the study at large: Plates per donor: three CD4 naive, three CD4 memory, two CD8 naive, one CD8 memory.

Whole-study results and caveats: An anticipated effect of sequencing depth on clonotype sharing among donors was recognized.

The CDR3 length is 12 residues. CDR1 SEHNR and CDR2 FQNEAQ come from the germline V gene (reference sequence). V lost 10 bases and J lost 0, with 9 bases in between. In the authors' methods: ImmunoSEQ yielded junction-only sequences lacking quality scores, so filtering differed. The method was immunoSEQ multiplex PCR; TCRdb's version includes in-frame clones alone and lacks a portion of them. For V, J and clone size, that table is used; D and trimming come from the DNA. This sample has over a million clones, with about 70% found just once. Material: memory CD4+ T cells sorted from blood. The subset: CD45RA-negative fraction. The sequence was collected from a man aged 18 to 30 in good health. The chain combines TRBV7-9 with TRBJ1-1; D not resolved. The CDR3 spells CATFSMNTEAFF. In nucleotides, the CDR3 is TGTGCCACCTTCTCTATGAACACTGAAGCTTTCTTT.